The 32 T cell receptor beta chains listed next were all sequenced from one sample in a study of T cells in Graves' hyperthyroidism and ophthalmopathy. Researchers amplified the TCR beta CDR3 regions from RNA transcripts. HTBI primers drove first-round RT-PCR of the TCR CDR3. Each CDR3 protein gets one entry after TCRdb re-called the multiplex PCR reads with MiXCR. Of 350,000 to 400,000 distinct CDR3 sequences in the sample, about 19% were seen once. The source material was blood. These receptors all come from a woman younger than 35 with Graves' hyperthyroidism.

This clonotype was seen many times. V is TRBV6-5 and J is TRBJ2-7, with D perhaps matching TRBD2 (6 bases). This CDR3 contains 14 residues. V was shortened by 6 bases and J by 7 bases, with 19 bases between the two germline ends. The germline CDR1 and CDR2 sequences are MNHEY and SVGAGI. CDR3 nucleotides: TGTGCCAGCAGGAGTGGAGGGGCCGCGTTGGAGCAGTACTTC. Translating it yields CASRSGGAALEQYF.

This clonotype turned up a few times. This rearrangement joins TRBV12-3 or TRBV12-4 to TRBJ1-5; the D gene is possibly TRBD1 (6 bases). This CDR3 is 14 amino acids long. V gave up 3 bases and J gave up 4 bases, with 10 bases separating them. The CDR3 protein is CASSLSGVNQPQHF. DNA of the CDR3: TGTGCCAGCAGTTTGTCAGGGGTAAATCAGCCCCAGCATTTT.

Concerning this clonotype: An end of the junction does not agree with germline; a read error may underlie this. The rearrangement links TRBV4-1 to TRBJ2-7; D call uncertain. CDR3 length: 15 amino acids. Germline CDR1 is MGHRA and CDR2 is YSYEKL. The CDR3 loop is CASSLYPTSTYEQCF. CDR3 coding DNA: TGCGCCAGCAGCCTCTATCCTACGTCCACCTACGAGCAGTGCTTC.

This chain links TRBV6-2 or TRBV6-3 with TRBJ2-6; 8 bases match TRBD2. CDR1 and CDR2 (germline): MNHEY, SVGEGT. J was trimmed by 2 bases and V by 2 bases; bases with no gene match: 11. CDR3 length: 19 amino acids. This CDR3 reads CASSYPLGRVGAGANVLTF. The CDR3 DNA reads TGTGCCAGCAGTTACCCTCTCGGGAGGGTAGGGGCTGGGGCCAACGTCCTGACTTTC.

The chain is built from TRBV11-3 and TRBJ2-7, with D maybe TRBD1 (7 bases). There are 13 residues in the CDR3. Germline loops: CDR1 SGHNT, CDR2 YENEEA. Trimming removed 5 bases at V and 3 bases at J, with 11 bases between. CDR3 bases: TGTGCCAGCAGCGGGGGGACAGACTACGAGCAGTACTTC. This encodes CASSGGTDYEQYF. Complete variable domain (other parts from reference TRBV11-3 and TRBJ2-7): EAGVVQSPRYKIIEKKQPVAFWCNPISGHNTLYWYLQNLGQGPELLIRYENEEAVDDSQLPKDRFSAERLKGVDSTLKIQPAELGDSAVYLCASSGGTDYEQYFGPGTRLTVT.

This clonotype was seen at least ten times. The chain combines TRBV6-5 with TRBJ2-7; 10 bases align to TRBD1. The V and J ends lost 0 bases and 1 base, in that order; junction bases with no gene match: 3. The CDR3 runs 16 residues. CDR1 is MNHEY, CDR2 SVGAGI, per germline. DNA of the CDR3: TGTGCCAGCAGTTACTCGAGACAGGGGGCGTCCTACGAGCAGTACTTC. Encoded protein: CASSYSRQGASYEQYF.

The sample holds many counts of this clonotype. The rearrangement joins TRBV6-5 to TRBJ1-5, with D maybe TRBD1 (5 bases). V dropped 8 bases and J dropped 0 bases, with 11 bases sitting between them. The CDR3 contains 14 residues. The V gene's germline CDR1 is MNHEY and CDR2 SVGAGI. CDR3: CASFLRGSNQPQHF. The CDR3 region has the DNA TGTGCCAGCTTCCTAAGGGGTAGCAATCAGCCCCAGCATTTT.

There are many counts of this clonotype. V gene TRBV19 combines with J gene TRBJ2-6; D remains ambiguous. V lost 9 bases to trimming and J lost 0 bases, with 9 bases between them. This CDR3 has 14 amino acids. Germline CDR1 is LNHDA and CDR2 is SQIVND (reference sequence). CDR3 DNA: TGTGCCAGCTTACCCCGCTCTGGGGCCAACGTCCTGACTTTC. It codes for CASLPRSGANVLTF.

In this sample, this clonotype turned up many times. J is TRBJ2-7 and V is TRBV30; D unclear. Germline CDR1 GTSNPN, CDR2 SVGIG (reference sequence). Deletions cut 1 base from V and 6 bases from J, with 7 bases between. The CDR3 contains 11 residues. The CDR3 loop is CAWSELREQYF. The DNA for the CDR3 is TGTGCCTGGAGTGAGTTACGCGAGCAGTACTTC.

This clonotype was seen ten or more times. CDR3 amino acids: CASSVDLTYEQYF. As DNA, the CDR3 is TGTGCCAGCAGTGTGGACCTTACCTACGAGCAGTACTTC. V usage is TRBV2 and J usage is TRBJ2-7; D gene uncertain. The CDR3 totals 13 residues. V lost 4 bases, J lost 2 bases, and 9 bases lay in between. Per the germline V gene, CDR1 is SNHLY and CDR2 is FYNNEI.

The chain couples TRBV6-1 to TRBJ1-5; TRBD1 might be the D (5 bases). Per germline, CDR1 MNHNS and CDR2 SASEGT. The CDR3 is 15 amino acids. Trimming stripped 2 bases from V and 2 bases from J, with 10 bases between. As DNA, the CDR3 is TGTGCCAGCAGTGAACGGGCAGGGCGCAATCAGCCCCAGCATTTT. Translated, it gives CASSERAGRNQPQHF.

The chain has TRBV4-1 and TRBJ1-1; TRBD1 is a possible D gene (5 bases). From germline, CDR1 is MGHRA and CDR2 YSYEKL. CDR3 length: 12 residues. The V gene lost 6 bases and the J gene lost 10 bases, with 15 bases spanning the gap. CDR3 bases: TGCGCCAGCAGTCAGACACGGAGGGGAGCTTTCTTT. Protein sequence: CASSQTRRGAFF.

As regards this clonotype: A read error may explain this, as a much larger clone is one base away. The chain combines TRBV7-9 with TRBJ2-7; D is possibly TRBD1 (5 bases). The germline V gene has CDR1 SEHNR and CDR2 FQNEAQ (reference sequence). CDR3 length: 15 amino acids. The CDR3 sequence: CASSFVDSPSCEQYF. Here the CDR3 DNA reads TGTGCCAGCAGCTTTGTCGACAGCCCTTCCTGCGAGCAGTACTTC.

This clonotype was seen ten or more times. This chain links TRBV12-3 or TRBV12-4 with TRBJ1-3; maybe TRBD1 (5 bases). CDR3 size: 13 residues. The ends were cut back, 6 bases at V and 1 base at J, with 7 bases in the middle. In nucleotides, the CDR3 is TGTGCCAGCAGGTCAGGGTCTGGAAACACCATATATTTT. It specifies CASRSGSGNTIYF.

This clonotype was found many times. This sequence joins TRBV19 and TRBJ2-2, with D unclear. This CDR3 comprises 16 residues. Trimming removed 4 bases at V and 3 bases at J, with 15 bases between. Per germline, CDR1 LNHDA and CDR2 SQIVND (reference sequence). The CDR3 sequence: CASSTLRTGHTGELFF. DNA of the CDR3: TGTGCCAGTAGTACCCTCAGGACCGGGCACACCGGGGAGCTGTTTTTT.

This clonotype was seen ten or more times. J is TRBJ2-2 and V is TRBV6-1, with TRBD2 as a possible D gene (6 bases). The CDR3 has 17 residues. Trimming removed 2 bases from V and 1 base from J, with 14 bases in between. Looked up from germline, CDR1 is MNHNS and CDR2 is SASEGT. The CDR3 loop is CASSEWYWGVNTGELFF. CDR3 DNA: TGTGCCAGCAGTGAATGGTATTGGGGGGTGAACACCGGGGAGCTGTTTTTT.

Ten or more counts support this clonotype. The rearrangement uses TRBV19 and TRBJ1-2; a weak D match, TRBD1 (6 bases). The CDR3 contains 15 residues. CDR1 is LNHDA and CDR2 is SQIVND in the germline V gene (reference sequence). The V and J ends lost 2 bases and 8 bases respectively, with 18 bases between them. The CDR3 spells CASSIRSGEGGGYTF. CDR3 coding DNA: TGTGCCAGTAGTATAAGGTCAGGGGAAGGCGGCGGCTACACCTTC.

This clonotype was seen many times. The J gene is TRBJ1-2, the V gene TRBV6-5; D is uncertain. V gave up 5 bases and J gave up 2 bases, with 15 bases separating them. The germline V gene encodes CDR1 MNHEY and CDR2 SVGAGI. The CDR3 has 15 amino acids. CDR3 region: CASSTQNLGNYGYTF. CDR3 nucleotides: TGTGCCAGCAGTACTCAGAACTTGGGCAACTATGGCTACACCTTC.

This clonotype was detected many times. The chain employs TRBV20-1 and TRBJ2-5; no definite D call. Germline assignment: CDR1 DFQATT and CDR2 SNEGSKA (reference sequence). Deletions cut 6 bases from V and 4 bases from J, with 18 bases between. CDR3 length: 14 amino acids. The DNA for the CDR3 is TGCAGTGCCCCTCCGGACGATTGGGGAGAGACCCAGTACTTC. Amino acids: CSAPPDDWGETQYF.

V gene TRBV12-3 or TRBV12-4 combines with J gene TRBJ2-7, with 8 bases lining up with TRBD1. V lost 5 bases and J lost 9; bases outside the gene matches: 3. The CDR3 is 11 amino acids. The CDR3 reads CASSDTGGQYF. The CDR3 coding sequence is TGTGCCAGCAGTGACACAGGGGGGCAGTACTTC.

This clonotype was observed at least ten times. J is TRBJ2-4 and V is TRBV29-1, with D perhaps given as TRBD1 or TRBD2 (5 bases each). V dropped 6 bases and J dropped 8 bases, with 20 bases sitting between them. Germline V gene lookup returns CDR1 SQVTM and CDR2 ANQGSEA. The CDR3 totals 14 residues. The CDR3 reads CSVSHGTNRDIQYF. For the CDR3, the DNA is TGCAGCGTATCTCACGGGACCAATAGAGACATTCAGTACTTC. Based on the CDR3 plus reference TRBV29-1 and TRBJ2-4, the full variable domain is SAVISQKPSRDICQRGTSLTIQCQVDSQVTMMFWYRQQPGQSLTLIATANQGSEATYESGFVIDKFPISRPNLTFSTLTVSNMSPEDSSIYLCSVSHGTNRDIQYFGAGTRLSVL.

This clonotype was seen many times. The chain uses TRBV3-1 and TRBJ2-7; unclear D gene. Deletions cut 4 bases from V and 1 base from J, with 14 bases between. The CDR3 consists of 15 residues. In germline, CDR1 is LGHDT, CDR2 YNNKEL (reference sequence). Here the CDR3 reads CASSPQMIISYEQYF. The CDR3 nucleotides read TGTGCCAGCAGCCCTCAGATGATAATTTCCTACGAGCAGTACTTC.

This clonotype showed up just a few times. This rearrangement joins TRBV12-3 or TRBV12-4 to TRBJ1-5, with 8 nucleotides matching TRBD1. Losses at the gene ends were 1 base for V and 3 bases for J; bases not matched to a gene: 2. CDR3 length equals 15 residues. CDR3 in amino acids: CASSLGRGLNQPQHF. DNA for the CDR3: TGTGCCAGCAGTTTAGGCAGGGGGCTCAATCAGCCCCAGCATTTT.

This clonotype was counted ten times or more. One junction end disagrees with the germline gene, perhaps due to a read error. J is TRBJ2-5 and V is TRBV20-1; weak D call: TRBD2 (5 bases). The germline V gene encodes CDR1 DFQATT and CDR2 SNEGSKA (reference sequence). The CDR3 runs to 15 residues. The CDR3 DNA reads TGCAGTGCTAGAGATTCCCGGGGAATCCAAGAGATCCAGTACTTC. Its protein product is CSARDSRGIQEIQYF.

This chain links TRBV27 with TRBJ2-6, with D maybe TRBD1 (6 bases). V lost 4 bases and J 0 bases, leaving 13 bases between the germline ends. Germline V gene lookup returns CDR1 MNHEY and CDR2 SMNVEV (reference sequence). The CDR3 covers 17 residues. The CDR3 region is CASSSRDILSGANVLTF. In DNA, the CDR3 is TGTGCCAGCAGTTCCCGGGACATTCTCTCTGGGGCCAACGTCCTGACTTTC.

This clonotype has a count of ten or more. The rearrangement links TRBV25-1 to TRBJ1-2, with 8 bases matching TRBD1. The ends lost 5 bases at V and 5 bases at J; junction bases unmatched: 4. The CDR3 runs 13 residues. Germline V gene sequence: CDR1 MGHDK, CDR2 SYGVNS. CDR3 amino acids: CASSYRQGYGYTF. The CDR3 coding sequence is TGTGCCAGCAGTTACAGACAGGGGTATGGCTACACCTTC.

This clonotype was picked up many times. This chain uses TRBV6-4 with TRBJ2-3, with 14 bases that match TRBD2. Germline CDR1 is MRHNA and CDR2 is SNTAGT. J gave up 3 bases and V 2 bases, and 1 base lay outside the gene matches. The CDR3 has 16 residues. In nucleotides, the CDR3 is TGTGCCAGCAGTGACGGGACTAGCGGGGGAACAGATACGCAGTATTTT. Translated: CASSDGTSGGTDTQYF.

The sample holds a few counts of this clonotype. The chain links TRBV12-3 or TRBV12-4 to TRBJ1-2; tentative D call: TRBD1 (6 bases). The CDR3 contains 14 residues. V was trimmed by 4 bases and J by 6 bases, leaving 15 bases between them. CDR3 in DNA: TGTGCCAGCAGTTCCTTATTACAGGGTCATGGCTACACCTTC. Translating gives CASSSLLQGHGYTF.

This clonotype was recorded many times. This rearrangement joins TRBV2 to TRBJ2-5; no clear D gene. Trimming left V 7 bases short and J 5 bases short, with 14 bases between. CDR1 and CDR2 from the germline V gene are SNHLY and FYNNEI. The CDR3 runs 13 residues. CDR3 sequence: CASTRLGAETQYF. Written as DNA, the CDR3 is TGTGCCAGCACTAGGTTGGGTGCGGAGACCCAGTACTTC.

The sample holds a few counts of this clonotype. The DNA of the CDR3 is TGCAGCGTTGAAATCTCGGTAACCGGGGAGCTGTTTTTT. Amino acid sequence: CSVEISVTGELFF. The chain links TRBV29-1 to TRBJ2-2; D gene unclear. CDR1 SQVTM and CDR2 ANQGSEA come from the germline V gene. The CDR3 is made up of 13 amino acids. Trimming removed 2 bases from V and 5 bases from J, with 9 bases in between.

This clonotype was counted between two and nine times. The genes are TRBV27 and TRBJ2-7, with TRBD1 matching over 7 bases. Germline lookup yields CDR1 MNHEY and CDR2 SMNVEV (reference sequence). With 5 bases clipped from V and 6 bases from J, the junction kept 7 bases outside the gene matches. The CDR3 loop spans 13 amino acids. The CDR3 DNA reads as TGTGCCAGCAGTCCGACCCACAGGGGCGAGCAGTACTTC. As protein: CASSPTHRGEQYF.

V usage is TRBV12-3 or TRBV12-4 and J usage is TRBJ2-7; TRBD1 is a possible D gene (5 bases). The length of the CDR3 is 15 residues. V lost 6 bases, J lost 3 bases, and 18 bases lay in between. CDR3 bases: TGTGCCAGCAGCACAGGTAGAATATCAGGCTACGAGCAGTACTTC. Translating it yields CASSTGRISGYEQYF.